These T cell receptor beta chains were read from a single sample in a study of T-cell reconstitution after alpha-beta-depleted transplantation in children. Using its own MiXCR run on the PCR reads, TCRdb lists one record per CDR3 protein. The sample holds under 300,000 distinct CDR3 sequences, around a tenth seen once. This specimen consisted of peripheral blood, obtained 180 days after TCRalphabeta/CD19-depleted stem cell transplant. The source is a male patient between 2 and 15 years old who had a stem cell transplant for chronic granulomatous disease, so the T cells may come from the graft donor. Both conserved end residues are part of each CDR3. A D gene is named only where the DNA matches it firmly. Clone size is shown for a subset of rows, as once, few, many or a class of expanded clone.

-,TRBV2,TRBJ2-7,-,CATKGGFEQYF,TGTGCTACCAAGGGGGGTTTTGAGCAGTACTTC
many,TRBV7-2,TRBJ2-3,-,CASSLGVSLGTDTQYF,TGTGCCAGCAGCTTAGGGGTTAGCCTGGGCACAGATACGCAGTATTTT
many,TRBV5-1,TRBJ2-1,TRBD1,CASSWGQGRDEQFF,TGCGCCAGCAGCTGGGGACAGGGTAGGGATGAGCAGTTCTTC
few,TRBV1,TRBJ2-5,-,CTTQPITPGLAGQETQYF,TGCACCACGCAGCCAATCACACCGGGACTAGCGGGGCAAGAGACCCAGTACTTC
few,TRBV25-1,TRBJ1-6,-,CAISDSLGSPLHF,TGTGCCATCTCGGATTCATTGGGTTCACCCCTCCACTTT
many,TRBV12-3/TRBV12-4,TRBJ2-3,-,CASSSGVRGTDTQYF,TGTGCCAGCAGCTCGGGGGTCCGGGGCACAGATACGCAGTATTTT
many,TRBV10-2,TRBJ2-2,TRBD2,CASSQTLGLAGPGELFF,TGCGCCAGCAGCCAGACCCTGGGACTAGCGGGTCCCGGGGAGCTGTTTTTT
many,TRBV6-5,TRBJ2-3,TRBD2,CASRRTSGGLTQYF,TGTGCCAGCAGGCGAACTAGCGGAGGCCTGACGCAGTATTTT
once,TRBV11-2,TRBJ2-5,TRBD2,CANSLGSLAGGETQYF,TGTGCCAACAGCTTAGGGTCCTTAGCGGGAGGAGAAACCCAGTACTTC
many,TRBV3-1,TRBJ2-2,-,CASSQEVAGWFEGLFF,TGTGCCAGCAGCCAAGAAGTTGCCGGCTGGTTCGAAGGGCTGTTTTTT
many,TRBV7-9,TRBJ2-1,-,CASSFAPIADNEQFF,TGTGCCAGCAGCTTCGCGCCCATAGCGGACAATGAGCAGTTCTTC